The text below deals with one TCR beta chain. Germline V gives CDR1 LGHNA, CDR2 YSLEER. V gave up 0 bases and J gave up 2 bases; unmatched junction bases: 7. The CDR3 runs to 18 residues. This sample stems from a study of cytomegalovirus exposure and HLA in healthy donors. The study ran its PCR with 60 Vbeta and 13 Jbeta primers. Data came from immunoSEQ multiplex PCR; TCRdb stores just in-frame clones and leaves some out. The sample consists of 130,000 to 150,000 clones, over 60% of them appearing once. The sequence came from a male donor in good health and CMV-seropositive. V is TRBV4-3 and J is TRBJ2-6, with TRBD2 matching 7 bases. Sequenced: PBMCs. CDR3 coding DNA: TGCGCCAGCAGCCAAGATCAGTGGGGAGGGACTGGGGCCAACGTCCTGACTTTC. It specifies CASSQDQWGGTGANVLTF.